This section outlines one T cell receptor (beta chain) sequence together with its context. Its specificity is not known. Trimming took 1 base from V and 4 from J, leaving 7 bases between them. This CDR3 has 13 residues. RNA in amounts of about 0.5 to 1 ug was reverse transcribed with random hexamers. TCRdb itself ran the immunoSEQ multiplex PCR reads through MiXCR, one entry per CDR3 protein. The top ten hold around 0.16% of the sample, which has 150,000 to 200,000 distinct CDR3 sequences, 85% to 95% seen once. Sequencing of TCR beta covered CD8+ and CD4+ T cells obtained from blood. The record originates from a study of CD8 T cells in Susac syndrome. Whole-study context: Treatment status at blood draw for the Susac syndrome patients was therapy-naive, corticosteroids, or intravenous immunoglobulin alone.

The study's findings and limits: Susac-specific public clones found in total CD8+ repertoires numbered around 16, and those in CD8+ TEMRA repertoires numbered about 5.

This chain links TRBV12-3 or TRBV12-4 with TRBJ1-1; no reliable D call. Material: CD8+ T cells from PBMCs. This TCR came from a human donor with Susac syndrome. In DNA form, the CDR3 reads TGTGCCAGCAGTTTAGTGGGGAGCACTGAAGCTTTCTTT. Translated, it gives CASSLVGSTEAFF.